What follows are 11 T cell receptor beta chains derived from one specimen sequenced in a study of cytomegalovirus exposure and HLA in healthy donors. The PCR ran on 60 Vbeta and 13 Jbeta primers. Measured with immunoSEQ multiplex PCR; TCRdb has only the in-frame clones, and not every one. This table has just over 150,000 clones, around three quarters appearing once. The specimen sequenced was PBMCs. All receptors come from a woman aged 40 to 55 in good health and CMV-seronegative.

V and J are TRBV11-3 and TRBJ2-3; 9 bases line up with TRBD2. The CDR3 is made up of 15 amino acids. V lost 5 bases to trimming and J lost 1 base; unmatched junction nucleotides: 4. In germline, CDR1 is SGHNT, CDR2 YENEEA. CDR3 in DNA: TGTGCCAGCAGCAAGAGGACTAGCGGCACAGATACGCAGTATTTT. Translation: CASSKRTSGTDTQYF.

J is TRBJ2-2 and V is TRBV4-1, with D perhaps TRBD2 (5 bases). The V end was cut by 0 bases, the J end by 0 bases, with 11 bases between. This CDR3 is built from 17 residues. Germline V gene lookup returns CDR1 MGHRA and CDR2 YSYEKL. CDR3 protein: CASSQEVRGANTGELFF. In DNA form, the CDR3 reads TGCGCCAGCAGCCAAGAAGTCCGGGGAGCGAACACCGGGGAGCTGTTTTTT.

This clone is a singleton in its sample. The chain combines TRBV13 with TRBJ2-2, with D uncertain. Trimming took 0 bases from V and 1 from J, leaving 3 bases between them. Germline-derived CDR1 and CDR2 are PRHDT and FYEKMQ (reference sequence). The CDR3 is 14 residues long. CDR3 sequence reads: CASSLGMNTGELFF. The CDR3 coding sequence is TGTGCCAGCAGCTTAGGCATGAACACCGGGGAGCTGTTTTTT.

CDR3 protein: CASTPVGQGLYGYTF. In DNA form, the CDR3 reads TGTGCCAGCACCCCGGTTGGACAGGGCCTCTATGGCTACACCTTC. The chain recombines TRBV6-6 with TRBJ1-2; 8 nucleotides line up with TRBD1. The CDR3 has 15 amino acids. Trimming at V came to 7 bases and at J to 4 bases, leaving 11 bases not matched to a gene. Per the germline V gene, CDR1 is MNHNY and CDR2 is SVGAGI (reference sequence).

This clone occurred a few times. The chain carries TRBV19 and TRBJ2-3, with 8 bases identical to TRBD1. Germline trimming cut 4 bases from V and 6 bases from J; bases unmatched to any gene: 3. The V gene's germline CDR1 is LNHDA and CDR2 SQIVND (reference sequence). This CDR3 has 13 residues. The CDR3 coding sequence is TGTGCCAGTAGTAAGGACAGGGAGGATACGCAGTATTTT. It encodes CASSKDREDTQYF.

The V gene is TRBV5-8, the J gene TRBJ2-1; 11 bases fit TRBD1. V trimming: 0 bases; J trimming: 8 bases; junction bases outside the gene matches: 4. The CDR3 consists of 15 residues. Germline lookup yields CDR1 SGHTS and CDR2 YDEGEE. CDR3 in DNA: TGTGCCAGCAGCTTGGGGACAGGGGGCGGGGATGAGCAGTTCTTC. This codes for CASSLGTGGGDEQFF.

This chain connects TRBV7-9 to TRBJ1-4, with 10 nucleotides matching TRBD1. The length of the CDR3 is 18 residues. V gave up 5 bases and J gave up 2 bases; unmatched junction bases: 11. Germline V gives CDR1 SEHNR, CDR2 FQNEAQ (reference sequence). CDR3 coding DNA: TGTGCCAGCAGCAACCTTAGACAGGGGGCTTGGACTAATGAAAAACTGTTTTTT. Translated, it gives CASSNLRQGAWTNEKLFF.

A single count supports this clone. The gene calls are TRBV5-1 and TRBJ2-5; 11 bases map to TRBD2. The J call is uncertain, as TRBJ2-7 better fits the DNA end. Germline CDR1 is SGHRS and CDR2 is YFSETQ. There are 15 residues in the CDR3. CDR3 DNA sequence: TGCGCCAGCAGCGCCGGGACTAGCGGCACCTACGAGCAGTACTTC. This encodes CASSAGTSGTYEQYF.

This chain connects TRBV5-1 to TRBJ1-2; the D is unclear. The V and J ends lost 0 bases and 3 bases respectively, with 6 bases between them. The CDR3 has 13 residues. In germline, CDR1 is SGHRS, CDR2 YFSETQ. The CDR3 here is CASSLGQDYGYTF. The DNA of the CDR3 is TGCGCCAGCAGCTTGGGGCAGGACTATGGCTACACCTTC.

This clone was found once. The rearrangement joins TRBV5-4 to TRBJ2-3; 7 bases agree with TRBD2. The CDR3 is 14 residues long. Germline V gene sequence: CDR1 SGHNT, CDR2 YYREEE (reference sequence). The V and J ends lost 3 bases and 8 bases, in that order; junction bases with no gene match: 9. As DNA, the CDR3 is TGTGCCAGCAGCTCCCCACGGGCTAGCGGTACGCAGTATTTT. It translates to CASSSPRASGTQYF.

This chain links TRBV5-1 with TRBJ1-2, with D hard to call. Trimming left V 1 base short and J 4 bases short, with 11 bases between. CDR1 is SGHRS, CDR2 YFSETQ, per germline. The CDR3 is made up of 14 amino acids. CDR3 sequence: CASSLFEGAYGYTF. CDR3 DNA sequence: TGCGCCAGCAGCTTGTTCGAGGGCGCCTATGGCTACACCTTC.